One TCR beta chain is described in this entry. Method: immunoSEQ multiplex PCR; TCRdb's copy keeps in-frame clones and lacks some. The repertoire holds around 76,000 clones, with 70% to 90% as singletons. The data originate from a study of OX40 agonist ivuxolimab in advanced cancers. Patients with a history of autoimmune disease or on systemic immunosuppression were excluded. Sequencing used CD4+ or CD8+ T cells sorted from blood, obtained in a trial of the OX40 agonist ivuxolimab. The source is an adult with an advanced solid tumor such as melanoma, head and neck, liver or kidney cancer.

This CDR3 reads CASSPEYQETQYF. The CDR3 coding sequence is TGTGCCAGTAGTCCCGAGTACCAAGAGACCCAGTACTTC. The rearrangement uses TRBV19 and TRBJ2-5; D call uncertain. Germline loops: CDR1 LNHDA, CDR2 SQIVND (reference sequence). V gave up 5 bases and J gave up 0 bases, with 7 bases separating them. The CDR3 length is 13 residues.